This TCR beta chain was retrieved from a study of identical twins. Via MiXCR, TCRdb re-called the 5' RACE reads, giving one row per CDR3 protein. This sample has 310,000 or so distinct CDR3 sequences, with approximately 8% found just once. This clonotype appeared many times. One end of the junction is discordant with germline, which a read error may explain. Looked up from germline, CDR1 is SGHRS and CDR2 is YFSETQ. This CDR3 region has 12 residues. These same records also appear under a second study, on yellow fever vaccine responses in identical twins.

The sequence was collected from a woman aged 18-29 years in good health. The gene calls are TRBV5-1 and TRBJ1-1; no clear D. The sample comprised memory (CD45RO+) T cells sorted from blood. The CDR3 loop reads CASSFSTDTPNF. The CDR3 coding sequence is TGCGCCAGCAGTTTCTCAACCGACACACCGAACTTT.